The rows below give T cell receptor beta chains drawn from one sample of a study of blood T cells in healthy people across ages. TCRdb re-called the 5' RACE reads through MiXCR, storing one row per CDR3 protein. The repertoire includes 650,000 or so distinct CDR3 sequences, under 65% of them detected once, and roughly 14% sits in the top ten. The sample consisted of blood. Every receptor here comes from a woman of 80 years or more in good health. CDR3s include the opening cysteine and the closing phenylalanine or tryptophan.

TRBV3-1	CASSQVVGGHEQYF
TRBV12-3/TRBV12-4	CASSLLQGNTEAFF
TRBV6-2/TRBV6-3	CASSYRANYGYTF
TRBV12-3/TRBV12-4	CASSGEGGTGSGYGYTF
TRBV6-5	CASSDPGTGQDEQYF
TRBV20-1	CSAPGPGSDTQYF
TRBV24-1	CATSEGDPWELFF
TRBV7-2	CASSGDNLGRTEAFF
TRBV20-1	CSASRGPDYGYTF
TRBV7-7	CASSHGQGYEQYF
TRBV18	CATITQGNTEAFF
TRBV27	CASSNRDRAFRGQPQHF